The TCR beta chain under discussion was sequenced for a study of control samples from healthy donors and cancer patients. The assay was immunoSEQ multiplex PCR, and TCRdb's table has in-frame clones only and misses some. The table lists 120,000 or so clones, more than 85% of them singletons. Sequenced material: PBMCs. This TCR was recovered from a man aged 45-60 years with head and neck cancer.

The CDR3 reads CASSAQGTGRQPQHF. The CDR3 coding sequence is TGTGCCAGCAGCGCCCAGGGAACCGGCAGGCAGCCCCAGCATTTT. V is TRBV6-5 and J is TRBJ1-5, with D perhaps TRBD1 (5 bases). The V and J ends lost 6 bases and 7 bases respectively, with 19 bases between them. Germline V CDR1 and CDR2: MNHEY, SVGAGI. This CDR3 comprises 15 residues.